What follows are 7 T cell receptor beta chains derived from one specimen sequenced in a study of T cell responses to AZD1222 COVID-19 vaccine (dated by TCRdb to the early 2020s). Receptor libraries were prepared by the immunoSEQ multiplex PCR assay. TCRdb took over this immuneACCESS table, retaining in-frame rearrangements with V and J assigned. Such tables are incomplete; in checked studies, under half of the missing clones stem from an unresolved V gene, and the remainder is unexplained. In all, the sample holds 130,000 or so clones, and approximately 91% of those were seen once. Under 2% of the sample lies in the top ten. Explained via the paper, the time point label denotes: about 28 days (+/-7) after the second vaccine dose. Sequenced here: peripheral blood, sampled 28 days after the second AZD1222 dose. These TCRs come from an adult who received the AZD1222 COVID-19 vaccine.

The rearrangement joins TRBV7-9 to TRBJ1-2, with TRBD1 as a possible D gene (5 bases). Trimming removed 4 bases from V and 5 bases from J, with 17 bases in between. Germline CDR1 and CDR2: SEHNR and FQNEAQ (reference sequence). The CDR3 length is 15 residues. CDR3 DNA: TGTGCCAGCAGCTGGGAGTGGGACTCCACGTATGGCTACACCTTC. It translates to CASSWEWDSTYGYTF.

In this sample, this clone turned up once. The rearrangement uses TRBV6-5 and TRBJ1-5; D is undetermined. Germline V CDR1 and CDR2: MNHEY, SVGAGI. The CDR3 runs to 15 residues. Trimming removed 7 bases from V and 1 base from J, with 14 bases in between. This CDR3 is CASKKDLQSNQPQHF. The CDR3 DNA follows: TGTGCCAGCAAGAAGGACCTTCAAAGCAATCAGCCCCAGCATTTT.

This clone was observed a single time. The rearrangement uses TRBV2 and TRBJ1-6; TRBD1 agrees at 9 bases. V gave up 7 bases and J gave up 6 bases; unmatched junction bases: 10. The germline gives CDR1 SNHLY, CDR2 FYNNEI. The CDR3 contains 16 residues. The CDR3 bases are TGTGCCAGCAACCTCTTACAGGGGGCTGTTAATTCACCCCTCCACTTT. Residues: CASNLLQGAVNSPLHF.

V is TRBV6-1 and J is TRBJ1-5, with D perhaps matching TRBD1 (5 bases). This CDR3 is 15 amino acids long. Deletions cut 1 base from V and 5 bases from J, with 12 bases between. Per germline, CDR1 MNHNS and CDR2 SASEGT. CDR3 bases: TGTGCCAGCAGTGAAGGGGGCAGGAGCTATCAGCCCCAGCATTTT. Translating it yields CASSEGGRSYQPQHF.

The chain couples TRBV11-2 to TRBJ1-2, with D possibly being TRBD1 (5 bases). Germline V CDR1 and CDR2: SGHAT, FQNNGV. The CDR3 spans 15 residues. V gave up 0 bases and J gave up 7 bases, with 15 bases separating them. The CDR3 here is CASSLDLGRVGGYTF. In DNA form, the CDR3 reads TGTGCCAGCAGCTTAGATCTAGGCAGGGTAGGTGGCTACACCTTC.

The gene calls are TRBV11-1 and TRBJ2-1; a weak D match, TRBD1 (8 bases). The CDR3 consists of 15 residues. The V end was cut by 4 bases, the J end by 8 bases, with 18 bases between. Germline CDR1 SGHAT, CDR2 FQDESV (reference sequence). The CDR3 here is CASSSSRTGRDEQFF. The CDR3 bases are TGTGCCAGCAGCTCCTCTCGGACAGGGAGGGATGAGCAGTTCTTC.

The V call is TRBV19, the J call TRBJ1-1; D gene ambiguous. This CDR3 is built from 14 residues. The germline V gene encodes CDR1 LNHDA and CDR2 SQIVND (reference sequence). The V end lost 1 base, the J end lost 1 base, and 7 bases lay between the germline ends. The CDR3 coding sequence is TGTGCCAGTAGTATAGGCGCGGGGAACACTGAAGCTTTCTTT. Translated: CASSIGAGNTEAFF.